The following is a T cell receptor beta chain sequence with its context. V shed 1 base and J shed 4 bases, with 16 bases lying between them. Germline CDR1 is SGHTA and CDR2 is FQGNSA. The CDR3 spans 16 residues. Libraries were prepared by immunoSEQ multiplex PCR; TCRdb keeps only in-frame clonotypes and omits some of them. The data show 200,000 to 300,000 clones, roughly 83% seen once. This specimen comes from a study of blood T cell repertoires in COVID-19. The chain is built from TRBV7-2 and TRBJ1-2, with a tentative D call TRBD1 (5 bases). Specimen: PBMCs or T cells enriched from blood (not recorded which). The source is a woman aged 45 to 65 who had recovered from COVID-19. The CDR3 sequence: CASSLVGRGVSYGYTF. The CDR3 nucleotides read TGTGCCAGCAGCTTAGTGGGTCGGGGGGTAAGCTATGGCTACACCTTC.